Below, 14 T cell receptor beta chains from the same sample are listed, as sequenced in a study of cytomegalovirus exposure and HLA in healthy donors. PCR primers comprised 60 Vbeta and 13 Jbeta primers. Repertoires were generated with immunoSEQ multiplex PCR, while TCRdb's copy carries only in-frame clones and drops some. This table holds 150,000 to 200,000 clones, around 80% found once. Sequencing was performed on PBMCs. These receptors all stem from a girl aged 10 to 17 in good health and CMV-seropositive.

The CDR3 bases are TGTGCCAGCAGTGCCCTGGGGGCAGCGGATCCTAACTATGGCTACACCTTC. Protein: CASSALGAADPNYGYTF. The rearrangement joins TRBV25-1 to TRBJ1-2; D is perhaps TRBD1 (6 bases). From germline, CDR1 is MGHDK and CDR2 SYGVNS. V lost 4 bases and J lost 0, with 18 bases in between. The CDR3 length is 17 residues.

V gene TRBV19 combines with J gene TRBJ1-2; D uncertain. The ends were cut back, 5 bases at V and 2 bases at J, with 6 bases in the middle. The CDR3 covers 12 residues. The germline gives CDR1 LNHDA, CDR2 SQIVND (reference sequence). CDR3 residues: CASSLVNYGYTF. The CDR3, as DNA: TGTGCCAGTAGTCTTGTAAACTATGGCTACACCTTC.

The chain has TRBV7-2 and TRBJ1-2; 8 nucleotides agree with TRBD1. Germline V gene data show CDR1 as SGHTA and CDR2 as FQGNSA. J gave up 8 bases and V 1 base, and 9 bases lay outside the gene matches. The CDR3 is 15 amino acids. The CDR3 spells CASSLGSGGAGGYTF. The CDR3 DNA sequence: TGTGCCAGCAGCTTAGGGTCAGGGGGCGCTGGGGGCTACACCTTC.

The rearrangement uses TRBV7-2 and TRBJ2-5, with TRBD2 matching 9 bases. Germline V lookup: CDR1 SGHTA, CDR2 FQGNSA. The CDR3 consists of 19 residues. Unmatched junction bases numbered 12, after V lost 0 bases and J lost 1 base. The CDR3 nucleotides are TGTGCCAGCAGCTTAGCCCATGGGGCGGGGGGGCTTTCCCAAGAGACCCAGTACTTC. This sequence encodes CASSLAHGAGGLSQETQYF.

This clone is a singleton in its sample. The chain recombines TRBV27 with TRBJ1-4; TRBD1 is a possible D gene (6 bases). Germline values: CDR1 MNHEY, CDR2 SMNVEV (reference sequence). The CDR3 has 14 amino acids. The V gene lost 6 bases and the J gene lost 3 bases, with 11 bases spanning the gap. CDR3: CASSDRSANEKLFF. The CDR3 DNA is TGTGCCAGCAGCGACAGGTCGGCTAATGAAAAACTGTTTTTT.

This clone has a single count. The chain employs TRBV11-3 and TRBJ2-7; no reliable D call. The CDR3 has 14 amino acids. The germline V gene encodes CDR1 SGHNT and CDR2 YENEEA. V lost 0 bases to trimming and J lost 0 bases, with 6 bases between them. DNA for the CDR3: TGTGCCAGCAGCTTAGAGGCCAACTCCTACGAGCAGTACTTC. This codes for CASSLEANSYEQYF.

The rearrangement uses TRBV6-4 and TRBJ1-1, with D perhaps TRBD1 (6 bases). The length of the CDR3 is 12 residues. V lost 2 bases and J 7 bases, leaving 8 bases between the germline ends. Germline assignment: CDR1 MRHNA and CDR2 SNTAGT. In DNA form, the CDR3 reads TGTGCCAGCAGTGACGGGGGACATGAAGCTTTCTTT. Its translation is CASSDGGHEAFF.

V is TRBV9 and J is TRBJ1-5; no firm D call. This CDR3 has 13 amino acids. V dropped 2 bases and J dropped 3 bases, with 6 bases sitting between them. Germline V gene sequence: CDR1 SGDLS, CDR2 YYNGEE. The DNA of the CDR3 is TGTGCCAGCAGCGTCTCCTACAATCAGCCCCAGCATTTT. This translates into CASSVSYNQPQHF.

This chain uses TRBV28 with TRBJ1-2; D possibly corresponds to TRBD1 (5 bases). V was clipped by 5 bases and J by 0 bases, with 19 bases between them. The CDR3 spans 17 residues. Germline lookup yields CDR1 MDHEN and CDR2 SYDVKM. This CDR3 reads CASSHAGRWKANYGYTF. CDR3 DNA sequence: TGTGCCAGCAGTCACGCGGGACGATGGAAGGCTAACTATGGCTACACCTTC.

The chain joins TRBV28 to TRBJ1-3; no clear D gene. Germline V gene data show CDR1 as MDHEN and CDR2 as SYDVKM. The V and J ends lost 7 bases and 0 bases respectively, with 10 bases between them. The CDR3 contains 14 residues. The chain's CDR3 is CASTQRDSGNTIYF. The DNA of the CDR3 is TGTGCCAGCACTCAACGGGACTCTGGAAACACCATATATTTT.

The chain employs TRBV11-2 and TRBJ2-1; the match to TRBD2 covers 12 bases. CDR1 is SGHAT and CDR2 is FQNNGV in the germline V gene. CDR3 size: 17 residues. J was trimmed by 9 bases and V by 1 base; bases with no gene match: 10. The CDR3 protein is CASSLGRGTSGLSEQFF. The CDR3 DNA reads as TGTGCCAGCAGCTTAGGCCGGGGGACTAGCGGGTTGAGTGAGCAGTTCTTC.

This clone was counted between two and nine times. The chain's CDR3 is CASSPGTSNEQYF. CDR3 DNA: TGTGCCAGTAGTCCCGGGACTTCCAACGAGCAGTACTTC. The V gene is TRBV19, the J gene TRBJ2-7, with D possibly matching TRBD2 (6 bases). This CDR3 has 13 amino acids. From germline, CDR1 is LNHDA and CDR2 SQIVND (reference sequence). V lost 5 bases and J 5 bases, leaving 13 bases between the germline ends. The whole variable domain, remainder taken from reference TRBV19 and TRBJ2-7, is DGGITQSPKYLFRKEGQNVTLSCEQNLNHDAMYWYRQDPGQGLRLIYYSQIVNDFQKGDIAEGYSVSREKKESFPLTVTSAQKNPTAFYLCASSPGTSNEQYFGPGTRLTVT.

This chain uses TRBV9 with TRBJ1-2; 7 bases are shared with TRBD1. Germline CDR1 is SGDLS and CDR2 is YYNGEE. The CDR3 spans 14 residues. The J segment lost 4 bases and the V segment lost 3 bases, leaving 6 bases of the junction unmatched. As DNA, the CDR3 is TGTGCCAGCAGCGCCGAACAGGGGAGCTATGGCTACACCTTC. Residues: CASSAEQGSYGYTF.

Here the CDR3 DNA reads TGTGCCAGCAGCCAAGATACAGGGGCGAGTCAGCCCCAGCATTTT. Amino acids: CASSQDTGASQPQHF. The chain couples TRBV4-2 to TRBJ1-5, with 7 bases lining up with TRBD1. The CDR3 is 15 residues long. The trim removed 0 bases at V and 6 bases at J, leaving 5 bases unmatched. Per the germline V gene, CDR1 is LGHNA and CDR2 is YNFKEQ.